The clone carrying this T cell receptor beta chain came up a few times. The antigen is not known. This record comes from a study of cytomegalovirus exposure and HLA in healthy donors. The study, taken as a whole, reports: As a later analysis revealed, the rate of TCR association differed by HLA locus, with DRB1 most and HLA-C fewest. Presence/absence analyses treated sequencing depth as roughly uniform across donors. Later findings reportedly placed an Asian-associated ancestry cluster below the approximately 700-donor mean for N-insertions. A few chains linked to CMV were shown in vitro to be specific for CMV antigens.

The PCR made use of 60 Vbeta and 13 Jbeta primers. Produced via immunoSEQ multiplex PCR; TCRdb's table is partial and in-frame only. The table includes 120,000 to 150,000 clones, around three fifths detected once. Germline lookup yields CDR1 MNHNS and CDR2 SASEGT. This CDR3 region has 18 residues. Input material: PBMCs. The chain employs TRBV6-1 and TRBJ2-5, with 9 bases aligning to TRBD1. The DNA end lines up better with TRBJ2-7; the J call may be wrong. The clonotype originates from a woman in her twenties or thirties in good health and CMV-seropositive. This chain's CDR3 is CASSEFPSIRTGAYEQYF. The DNA for the CDR3 is TGTGCCAGCAGTGAGTTTCCAAGTATTCGGACAGGGGCCTACGAGCAGTACTTC.